Following are 21 T cell receptor beta chains from one sample sequenced in a study of early T cells in non-severe SARS-CoV-2 infection (dated by TCRdb to the early 2020s). To prepare the library, 5' RACE was applied. The listed sequencing device is NextSeq 500. TCRdb reran the public reads through fastp at Q25 and MiXCR, keeping productive beta chains. Rows with a matching CDR3 protein are joined into one entry that keeps the most common DNA and genes. The table for this sample lists 65,000 to 75,000 distinct CDR3 sequences; 11% of them were counted only once. Jointly, the top ten make up 3.5% to 4% of the sample. Sample: whole blood. These receptors were obtained from an adult who was a healthcare worker with PCR-confirmed SARS-CoV-2 infection or an uninfected control (not recorded which).

This clonotype was seen a few times. The chain joins TRBV6-5 to TRBJ2-1; 11 bases map to TRBD2. V lost 4 bases, J lost 0 bases, and 5 bases stayed unmatched. Germline CDR1 is MNHEY and CDR2 is SVGAGI. This CDR3 has 17 residues. CDR3 DNA sequence: TGTGCCAGCAGTTTTACTAGCGGGAGACACTCCTACAATGAGCAGTTCTTC. Protein product: CASSFTSGRHSYNEQFF.

This clonotype was picked up many times. The rearrangement links TRBV7-6 to TRBJ2-2; 7 nucleotides line up with TRBD2. The CDR3 contains 16 residues. Losses at the gene ends were 1 base for V and 7 bases for J; bases not matched to a gene: 9. The germline gives CDR1 SGHVS, CDR2 FNYEAQ. Here the CDR3 DNA reads TGTGCCAGCAGCTTAGGGGGAGCGGGGACCGGCGGGGAGCTGTTTTTT. Its protein is CASSLGGAGTGGELFF.

This clonotype was seen only a few times. The chain has TRBV18 and TRBJ1-1; D unclear. The CDR3 length is 14 residues. The V end was cut by 3 bases, the J end by 1 base, with 9 bases between. From germline, CDR1 is KGHSH and CDR2 LQKENI. The CDR3 is CASSPVGGNTEAFF. The CDR3 DNA reads TGTGCCAGCTCACCGGTGGGCGGGAACACTGAAGCTTTCTTT.

At least ten counts were recorded for this clonotype. The J gene is TRBJ2-4, the V gene TRBV24-1; 7 nucleotides agree with TRBD2. The CDR3 is 17 residues long. Germline loops: CDR1 KGHDR, CDR2 SFDVKD. The V gene end was trimmed by 3 bases and the J gene end by 3 bases; junction bases not matched to a gene: 10. The CDR3 nucleotides read TGTGCCACCAGTGATGCCCCTCGGGCGGGAGTCAAAAACATTCAGTACTTC. Amino acids: CATSDAPRAGVKNIQYF.

Ten or more counts support this clonotype. The chain recombines TRBV5-1 with TRBJ1-1, with a possible D match to TRBD1 (5 bases). The germline V gene has CDR1 SGHRS and CDR2 YFSETQ. The V gene lost 0 bases and the J gene lost 10 bases, with 13 bases spanning the gap. CDR3 size: 13 residues. CDR3 bases: TGCGCCAGCAGCTTGGCCGGGGGTTTAATAGCTTTCTTT. Translation gives CASSLAGGLIAFF. Variable domain in full (rest from reference TRBV5-1 and TRBJ1-1): KAGVTQTPRYLIKTRGQQVTLSCSPISGHRSVSWYQQTPGQGLQFLFEYFSETQRNKGNFPGRFSGRQFSNSRSEMNVSTLELGDSALYLCASSLAGGLIAFFGQGTRLTVV.

This clonotype was detected ten times or more. The V gene is TRBV12-3 or TRBV12-4, the J gene TRBJ2-1, with 12 bases matching TRBD2. J lost 9 bases, V lost 5 bases, and 14 bases had no gene match. The CDR3 runs 17 residues. CDR3 region: CASSPLAGGPGGSEQFF. CDR3 coding DNA: TGTGCCAGCAGTCCCCTAGCGGGGGGGCCGGGTGGCAGTGAGCAGTTCTTC.

The chain employs TRBV29-1 and TRBJ2-1; D uncertain. In germline, CDR1 is SQVTM, CDR2 ANQGSEA. The CDR3 has 10 amino acids. V lost 2 bases and J 7 bases, leaving 3 bases between the germline ends. CDR3: CSVESNEQFF. The CDR3 DNA reads TGCAGCGTTGAATCTAATGAGCAGTTCTTC.

This sequence joins TRBV7-8 and TRBJ2-5; TRBD1 aligns across 7 bases. Germline assignment: CDR1 SGHVS and CDR2 FQNEAQ. J gave up 5 bases and V 1 base, and 7 bases lay outside the gene matches. The length of the CDR3 is 15 residues. CDR3 nucleotide sequence: TGTGCCAGCAGCTTAGAGGGGGCTTTAAGGGAGACCCAGTACTTC. It encodes CASSLEGALRETQYF.

CDR3 sequence (DNA): TGTGCCAGCAGCCCCCGTTTTTCTAGCGGTATTACCGGGGAGCTGTTTTTT. Encoded protein: CASSPRFSSGITGELFF. J is TRBJ2-2 and V is TRBV9; 7 bases align to TRBD2. The CDR3 is 17 amino acids. CDR1 is SGDLS and CDR2 is YYNGEE in the germline V gene. Trimming took 4 bases from V and 5 from J; bases not matched to a gene: 14.

Many counts were recorded for this clonotype. The chain combines TRBV9 with TRBJ2-1; 9 nucleotides align to TRBD2. Trimming cost V 0 bases and J 6 bases; bases outside gene matches: 4. The germline V gene has CDR1 SGDLS and CDR2 YYNGEE. The CDR3 runs to 15 residues. The CDR3 bases are TGTGCCAGCAGCGTAGCGGCGGGAGGGCCCAATGAGCAGTTCTTC. Its translation: CASSVAAGGPNEQFF.

In its sample, this clonotype was seen many times. The chain uses TRBV4-1 and TRBJ2-7; possible D gene TRBD2, 6 bases. Germline CDR1 MGHRA, CDR2 YSYEKL. The CDR3 sequence is 14 residues long. V was trimmed by 4 bases and J by 4 bases, leaving 14 bases between them. The CDR3 reads CASSPVEGEYEQYF. In DNA, the CDR3 is TGCGCCAGCAGCCCGGTGGAGGGTGAGTACGAGCAGTACTTC.

This clonotype was counted between two and nine times. This sequence joins TRBV14 and TRBJ2-1, with unresolved D. Trimming pared 3 bases from V and 0 bases from J, leaving 15 bases between. Germline lookup yields CDR1 SGHDN and CDR2 FVKESK. This CDR3 is 17 amino acids long. The CDR3 region is CASSHPRVGSSYNEQFF. The CDR3 bases are TGTGCCAGCAGCCACCCAAGGGTTGGAAGCTCCTACAATGAGCAGTTCTTC.

This clonotype showed up many times. CDR3: CASSGARGEEQYF. In DNA, the CDR3 is TGCGCCAGCAGCGGGGCCCGGGGAGAGGAGCAGTACTTC. V is TRBV5-1 and J is TRBJ2-7; either TRBD1 or TRBD2 may supply D (5 bases each). Trimming shortened V by 4 bases and J by 7 bases, and 15 bases separated the two germline ends. The CDR3 length is 13 residues. CDR1 SGHRS and CDR2 YFSETQ come from the germline V gene.

This clonotype was seen a handful of times. The chain links TRBV7-9 to TRBJ1-2; possible D gene TRBD1, 5 bases. Looked up from germline, CDR1 is SEHNR and CDR2 is FQNEAQ (reference sequence). The CDR3 has 14 residues. V lost 9 bases to trimming and J lost 7 bases, with 21 bases between them. For the CDR3, the DNA is TGTGCCAGTACGTATAGGGGATCAGGGAGTGGCTACACCTTC. This codes for CASTYRGSGSGYTF.

This clonotype turned up a few times. J is TRBJ2-5 and V is TRBV7-8, with TRBD2 identical over 10 bases. The trim removed 1 base at V and 5 bases at J, leaving 7 bases unmatched. In germline, CDR1 is SGHVS, CDR2 FQNEAQ. This CDR3 spans 16 amino acids. CDR3: CASSLGLAGAWETQYF. The CDR3 coding sequence is TGTGCCAGCAGCTTAGGGCTAGCGGGAGCGTGGGAGACCCAGTACTTC.

This clonotype was counted between two and nine times. The CDR3 coding sequence is TGTGCCAGCAGTCCCCCGGGGCTACGGCAGTACTTC. This sequence encodes CASSPPGLRQYF. The V and J genes are TRBV28 and TRBJ2-7; D tentatively fits TRBD1 or TRBD2 (5 bases each). The CDR3 length is 12 residues. Germline V gene sequence: CDR1 MDHEN, CDR2 SYDVKM. Trimming shortened V by 5 bases and J by 9 bases, and 14 bases separated the two germline ends.

This clonotype was counted ten times or more. The gene calls are TRBV30 and TRBJ1-2, with a possible D match to TRBD1 (5 bases). Trimming left V 4 bases short and J 3 bases short, with 15 bases between. The CDR3 loop spans 14 amino acids. The germline gives CDR1 GTSNPN, CDR2 SVGIG (reference sequence). CDR3 nucleotide sequence: TGTGCCTGGATGGGGCCAGGGAGGGACTATGGCTACACCTTC. It yields the protein CAWMGPGRDYGYTF.

The chain links TRBV11-2 to TRBJ2-3; possible D gene TRBD1, 6 bases. Germline-derived CDR1 and CDR2 are SGHAT and FQNNGV. Trimming removed 5 bases at V and 4 bases at J, with 13 bases between. This CDR3 has 14 amino acids. The CDR3, as DNA: TGTGCCAGCAGCGCCGGACAGTTGTCAGATACGCAGTATTTT. Translated, it gives CASSAGQLSDTQYF. Full variable domain (rest looked up from reference TRBV11-2 and TRBJ2-3): EAGVAQSPRYKIIEKRQSVAFWCNPISGHATLYWYQQILGQGPKLLIQFQNNGVVDDSQLPKDRFSAERLKGVDSTLKIQPAKLEDSAVYLCASSAGQLSDTQYFGPGTRLTVL.

This clonotype was found many times. V gene TRBV29-1 combines with J gene TRBJ2-3; no firm D call. In germline, CDR1 is SQVTM, CDR2 ANQGSEA. CDR3 length equals 13 residues. V was shortened by 8 bases and J by 2 bases, with 14 bases between the two germline ends. CDR3 DNA: TGCAGCTCATATGCGGAGTACACAGATACGCAGTATTTT. Its translation: CSSYAEYTDTQYF.

This sequence joins TRBV2 and TRBJ1-2; 8 bases match TRBD1. V shed 6 bases, J shed 8 bases, and the junction held 8 bases outside the gene matches. Germline assignment: CDR1 SNHLY and CDR2 FYNNEI. This CDR3 contains 13 residues. The CDR3 nucleotides read TGTGCCAGCAGCCGGACAGGGCCAGGAGGCTACACCTTC. Protein: CASSRTGPGGYTF.

This clonotype came up many times. CDR3 sequence: CAISDGTGTDEQYF. The CDR3 DNA follows: TGTGCCATCAGTGACGGGACAGGGACGGACGAGCAGTACTTC. This sequence joins TRBV10-3 and TRBJ2-7, with 9 bases lining up with TRBD1. Unmatched junction bases numbered 5, after V lost 3 bases and J lost 5 bases. Germline V gene sequence: CDR1 ENHRY, CDR2 SYGVKD. This CDR3 has 14 amino acids.